One sample yielded the 5 T cell receptor beta chains listed below, sequenced in a study of T cell therapy after organ transplantation. The table came from immunoSEQ multiplex PCR; TCRdb's copy has only in-frame clones and leaves some out. The repertoire has 51,000 or so clones, about 95% of them found once; the top ten carry around 3.1%. These receptors have no known antigen. The input for sequencing was CD8+ T cells from blood, taken before autologous CMV-specific T cell therapy. These receptors all stem from a human patient who had received a solid organ transplant and had CMV disease.

CDR3 bases: TGCGCCAGCAGGACGGGACTAACCTCCTACGAGCAGTACTTC. It encodes CASRTGLTSYEQYF. The chain joins TRBV5-1 to TRBJ2-5; 7 nucleotides match TRBD2. The J call may not be correct, given that the DNA end is closer to TRBJ2-7. The germline gives CDR1 SGHRS, CDR2 YFSETQ. The CDR3 loop spans 14 amino acids.

The rearrangement links TRBV6-5 to TRBJ2-3, with D uncertain. The CDR3 has 14 amino acids. CDR1 and CDR2 (germline): MNHEY, SVGAGI. Trimming removed 5 bases from V and 0 bases from J, with 9 bases in between. The CDR3: CASSNGRSTDTQYF. In DNA, the CDR3 is TGTGCCAGCAGTAATGGCAGGAGCACAGATACGCAGTATTTT.

The V gene is TRBV19, the J gene TRBJ2-7, with 9 bases matching TRBD1. Germline V gives CDR1 LNHDA, CDR2 SQIVND (reference sequence). Trimming cost V 6 bases and J 6 bases; bases outside gene matches: 12. CDR3 size: 15 residues. The CDR3, as DNA: TGTGCCAGTAGGACATCCGGGACAGGGACCCTCGAGCAGTACTTC. This gives the protein CASRTSGTGTLEQYF.

The chain joins TRBV7-9 to TRBJ1-2; 9 bases line up with TRBD1. There are 18 residues in the CDR3. Trimming took 5 bases from V and 8 from J; bases not matched to a gene: 21. CDR1 and CDR2 from the germline V gene are SEHNR and FQNEAQ (reference sequence). CDR3 sequence (DNA): TGTGCCAGCAGCACCCAACCGGGACAGGGTAAGGACGATGGAGGCTACACCTTC. Translated, it gives CASSTQPGQGKDDGGYTF.

The J gene is TRBJ1-1, the V gene TRBV4-2, with D perhaps matching TRBD1 (5 bases). Per the germline V gene, CDR1 is LGHNA and CDR2 is YNFKEQ. The CDR3 is made up of 15 amino acids. V shed 0 bases and J shed 4 bases, with 12 bases lying between them. The CDR3 loop reads CASSQDRMGVTEAFF. The CDR3 coding sequence is TGTGCCAGCAGCCAAGATCGAATGGGGGTCACTGAAGCTTTCTTT.